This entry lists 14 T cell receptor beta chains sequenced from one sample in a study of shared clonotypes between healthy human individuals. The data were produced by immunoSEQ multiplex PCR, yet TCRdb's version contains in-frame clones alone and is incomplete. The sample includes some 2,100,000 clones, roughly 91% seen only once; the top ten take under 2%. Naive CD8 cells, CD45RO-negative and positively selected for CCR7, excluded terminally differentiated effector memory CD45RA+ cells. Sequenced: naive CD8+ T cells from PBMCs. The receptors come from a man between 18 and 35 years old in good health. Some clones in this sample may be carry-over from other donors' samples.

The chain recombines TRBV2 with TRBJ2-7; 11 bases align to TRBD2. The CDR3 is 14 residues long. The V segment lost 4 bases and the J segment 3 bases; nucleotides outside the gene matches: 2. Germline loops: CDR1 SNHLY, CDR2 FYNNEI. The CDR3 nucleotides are TGTGCCAGCAGTGCACTAGCGGGAGACTACGAGCAGTACTTC. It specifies CASSALAGDYEQYF.

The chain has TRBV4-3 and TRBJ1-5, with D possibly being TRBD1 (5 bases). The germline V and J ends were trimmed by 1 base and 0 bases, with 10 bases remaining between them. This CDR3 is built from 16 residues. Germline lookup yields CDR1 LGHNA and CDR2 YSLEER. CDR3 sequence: CASSQGYRFSNQPQHF. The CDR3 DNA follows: TGCGCCAGCAGCCAAGGTTACAGGTTTAGCAATCAGCCCCAGCATTTT.

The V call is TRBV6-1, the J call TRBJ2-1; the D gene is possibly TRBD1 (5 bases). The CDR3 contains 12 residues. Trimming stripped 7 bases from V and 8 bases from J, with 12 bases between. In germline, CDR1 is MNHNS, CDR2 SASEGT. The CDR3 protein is CASTPAGYEQFF. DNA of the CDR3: TGTGCCAGCACCCCGGCAGGGTATGAGCAGTTCTTC.

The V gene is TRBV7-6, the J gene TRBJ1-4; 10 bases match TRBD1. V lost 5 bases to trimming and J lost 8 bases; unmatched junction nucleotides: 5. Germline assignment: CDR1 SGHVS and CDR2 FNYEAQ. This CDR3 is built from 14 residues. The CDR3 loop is CASSLGQGREKLFF. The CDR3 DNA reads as TGTGCCAGCAGCCTGGGACAGGGGAGGGAAAAACTGTTTTTT. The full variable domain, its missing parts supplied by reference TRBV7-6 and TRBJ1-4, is GAGVSQSPRYKVTKRGQDVALRCDPISGHVSLYWYRQALGQGPEFLTYFNYEAQQDKSGLPNDRFSAERPEGSISTLTIQRTEQRDSAMYRCASSLGQGREKLFFGSGTQLSVL.

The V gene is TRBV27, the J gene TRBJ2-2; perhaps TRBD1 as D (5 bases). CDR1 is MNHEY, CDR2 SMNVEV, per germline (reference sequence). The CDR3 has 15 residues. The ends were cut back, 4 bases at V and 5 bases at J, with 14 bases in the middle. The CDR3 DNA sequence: TGTGCCAGCAGTTATAGGGGATCGAGGACCGGGGAGCTGTTTTTT. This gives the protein CASSYRGSRTGELFF.

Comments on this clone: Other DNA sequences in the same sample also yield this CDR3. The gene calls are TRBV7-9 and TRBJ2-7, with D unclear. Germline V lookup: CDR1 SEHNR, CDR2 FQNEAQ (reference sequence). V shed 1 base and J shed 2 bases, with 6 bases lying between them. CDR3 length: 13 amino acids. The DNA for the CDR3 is TGTGCCAGCAGCTTAGAGCCTACCTACGAGCAGTACTTC. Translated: CASSLEPTYEQYF.

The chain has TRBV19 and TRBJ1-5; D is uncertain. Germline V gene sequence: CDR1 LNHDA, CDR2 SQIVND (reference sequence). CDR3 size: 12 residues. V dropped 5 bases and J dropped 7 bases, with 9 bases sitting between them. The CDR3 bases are TGTGCCAGTAGTCTTGGGAGCCAGCCCCAGCATTTT. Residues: CASSLGSQPQHF.

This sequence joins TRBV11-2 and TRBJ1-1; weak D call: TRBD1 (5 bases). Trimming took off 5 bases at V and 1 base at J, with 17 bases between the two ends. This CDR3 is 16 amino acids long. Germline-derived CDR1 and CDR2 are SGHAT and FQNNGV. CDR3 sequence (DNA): TGTGCCAGCAGCCTCTGGACATCCTCGGGGAACACTGAAGCTTTCTTT. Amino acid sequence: CASSLWTSSGNTEAFF.

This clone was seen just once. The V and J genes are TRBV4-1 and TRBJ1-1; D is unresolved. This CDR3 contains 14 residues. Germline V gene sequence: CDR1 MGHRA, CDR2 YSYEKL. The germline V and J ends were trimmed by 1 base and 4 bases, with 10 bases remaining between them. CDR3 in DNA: TGCGCCAGCAGCCAAGGGGGATGGGGCACTGAAGCTTTCTTT. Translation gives CASSQGGWGTEAFF.

The CDR3 reads CASTPGDGLWSYTF. The CDR3, as DNA: TGCGCCAGCACCCCGGGGGACGGGCTATGGAGCTACACCTTC. The rearrangement joins TRBV5-1 to TRBJ1-2; D possibly corresponds to TRBD1 (5 bases). In germline, CDR1 is SGHRS, CDR2 YFSETQ. V shed 6 bases and J shed 9 bases, with 21 bases lying between them. CDR3 length: 14 amino acids.

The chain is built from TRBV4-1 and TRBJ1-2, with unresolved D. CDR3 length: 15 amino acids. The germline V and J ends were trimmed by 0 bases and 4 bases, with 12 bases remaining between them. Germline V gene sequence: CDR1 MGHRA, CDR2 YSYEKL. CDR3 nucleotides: TGCGCCAGCAGCCAAGATTGGCCGGCAGTCTATGGCTACACCTTC. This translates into CASSQDWPAVYGYTF.

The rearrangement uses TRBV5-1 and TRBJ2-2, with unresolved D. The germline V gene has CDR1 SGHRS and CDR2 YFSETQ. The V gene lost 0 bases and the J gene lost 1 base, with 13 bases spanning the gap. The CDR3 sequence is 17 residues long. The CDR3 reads CASSLDIPQVNTGELFF. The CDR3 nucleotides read TGCGCCAGCAGCTTGGACATACCTCAAGTGAACACCGGGGAGCTGTTTTTT.

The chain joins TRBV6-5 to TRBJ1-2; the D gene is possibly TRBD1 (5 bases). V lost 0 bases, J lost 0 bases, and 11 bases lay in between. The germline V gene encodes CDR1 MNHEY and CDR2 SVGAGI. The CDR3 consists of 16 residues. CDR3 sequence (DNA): TGTGCCAGCAGTTACTCGGTGGGACGGACTAACTATGGCTACACCTTC. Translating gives CASSYSVGRTNYGYTF.

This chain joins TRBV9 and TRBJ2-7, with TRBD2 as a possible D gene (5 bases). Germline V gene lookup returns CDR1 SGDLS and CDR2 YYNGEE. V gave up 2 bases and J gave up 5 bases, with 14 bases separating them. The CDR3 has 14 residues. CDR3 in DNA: TGTGCCAGCAGCGTCTCGGGAATCTCGGACGAGCAGTACTTC. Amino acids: CASSVSGISDEQYF.